One sample yielded the 15 T cell receptor beta chains listed below, sequenced in a study of T-cell memory formation after mild COVID-19. A single record per CDR3 protein comes from TCRdb applying MiXCR to the 5' RACE reads. Among about 410,000 distinct CDR3 sequences listed, roughly 17% were seen once. The sample taken for sequencing was PBMCs or a T cell subset sorted from them (not recorded which). These receptor sequences come from a man between 18 and 35 years old who had mild COVID-19 (a few samples of this study predate the infection). Cell type and time point are not known.

The gene calls are TRBV9 and TRBJ2-1; 11 positions match TRBD2. Germline CDR1 is SGDLS and CDR2 is YYNGEE. The CDR3 runs to 16 residues. After removal of 4 bases from V and 4 bases from J, the junction contained 7 bases not matched to a gene. CDR3 DNA sequence: TGTGCCAGCAGCATGAGACTAGCGGGACCGTACAATGAGCAGTTCTTC. Translated, it gives CASSMRLAGPYNEQFF.

The CDR3 region is CASSVAPGLAVYTQYF. The CDR3, as DNA: TGTGCCAGCAGTGTCGCCCCGGGACTAGCGGTATATACGCAGTATTTT. The chain recombines TRBV12-3 or TRBV12-4 with TRBJ2-3; TRBD2 aligns across 11 bases. With 5 bases clipped from V and 7 bases from J, the junction kept 11 bases outside the gene matches. The CDR3 loop spans 16 amino acids.

This clonotype was picked up a small number of times. This CDR3 is CAISASGELFF. The CDR3 coding sequence is TGTGCCATCAGCGCCAGCGGGGAGCTGTTTTTT. The chain employs TRBV10-3 and TRBJ2-2, with D hard to call. The CDR3 sequence is 11 residues long. Trimming removed 6 bases from V and 7 bases from J, with 6 bases in between. Germline V gives CDR1 ENHRY, CDR2 SYGVKD.

The rearrangement links TRBV29-1 to TRBJ1-1; D is possibly TRBD1 (6 bases). There are 12 residues in the CDR3. The germline CDR1 and CDR2 sequences are SQVTM and ANQGSEA. Trimming took 5 bases from V and 4 from J, leaving 11 bases between them. The CDR3 protein is CSVSQGGTEAFF. CDR3 nucleotides: TGCAGCGTTTCACAGGGCGGCACTGAAGCTTTCTTT.

The CDR3 region is CASSQGPRREQYF. The CDR3 DNA reads as TGCGCCAGCAGCCAAGGTCCCCGACGCGAGCAGTACTTC. The V gene is TRBV4-1, the J gene TRBJ2-7, with no clear D. V was pared by 1 base and J by 6 bases, with 10 bases between. In germline, CDR1 is MGHRA, CDR2 YSYEKL. This CDR3 comprises 13 residues.

This clonotype showed up many times. The V and J genes are TRBV18 and TRBJ1-1; D is unresolved. Germline V gives CDR1 KGHSH, CDR2 LQKENI. The CDR3 has 13 residues. Deletions cut 8 bases from V and 3 bases from J, with 13 bases between. CDR3: CASSQGRDTEAFF. The CDR3 DNA reads TGTGCCAGCAGCCAAGGAAGGGACACTGAAGCTTTCTTT.

The sample holds a few counts of this clonotype. The chain uses TRBV7-9 and TRBJ1-1, with a tentative D call TRBD1 (5 bases). Trimming cost V 1 base and J 5 bases, with 23 bases left between them. Per the germline V gene, CDR1 is SEHNR and CDR2 is FQNEAQ (reference sequence). This CDR3 region has 18 residues. The CDR3 DNA follows: TGTGCCAGCAGCTTAGGTCTCCTGACCACGACGCGGGGGACTGAAGCTTTCTTT. Amino acids: CASSLGLLTTTRGTEAFF.

The V and J genes are TRBV7-2 and TRBJ2-5; 9 bases map to TRBD2. V lost 8 bases, J lost 4 bases, and 5 bases stayed unmatched. This CDR3 has 13 residues. Germline V gene data show CDR1 as SGHTA and CDR2 as FQGNSA. The CDR3 region has the DNA TGTGCCAGCGCGCGGGGGGGCGGAGAGACCCAGTACTTC. It yields the protein CASARGGGETQYF.

This clonotype was observed many times. This sequence joins TRBV12-3 or TRBV12-4 and TRBJ2-3; no clear D gene. Trimming took off 8 bases at V and 5 bases at J, with 2 bases between the two ends. The CDR3 totals 9 residues. This chain's CDR3 is CASGDTQYF. The CDR3 DNA is TGTGCCAGCGGAGATACGCAGTATTTT.

In its sample, this clonotype was seen many times. The chain has TRBV18 and TRBJ2-7; 11 positions agree with TRBD1. CDR1 and CDR2 (germline): KGHSH, LQKENI. Trimming at V came to 8 bases and at J to 3 bases, leaving 6 bases not matched to a gene. The CDR3 spans 14 residues. CDR3 coding DNA: TGTGCCAGCAGCCCCGGGACAGGGGGCTACGAGCAGTACTTC. Translation: CASSPGTGGYEQYF.

This clonotype was detected a few times. The chain carries TRBV23-1 and TRBJ2-1, with TRBD1 matching 8 bases. TRBV23-1 is an ORF for which the function is uncertain. The V gene end was trimmed by 0 bases and the J gene end by 7 bases; junction bases not matched to a gene: 5. This CDR3 comprises 15 residues. In nucleotides, the CDR3 is TGCGCCAGCAGTCAATCCGGACAGGGAAAAAATGAGCAGTTCTTC. Translated, it gives CASSQSGQGKNEQFF.

This chain uses TRBV20-1 with TRBJ1-6, with 8 bases matching TRBD1. CDR1 DFQATT and CDR2 SNEGSKA come from the germline V gene (reference sequence). V was pared by 3 bases and J by 6 bases, with 4 bases of the junction left unmatched. The CDR3 spans 14 residues. CDR3: CSARTGQGNSPLHF. CDR3 DNA sequence: TGCAGTGCTAGGACTGGACAGGGTAATTCACCCCTCCACTTT.

The rearrangement joins TRBV7-9 to TRBJ1-1, with D hard to call. Trimming stripped 5 bases from V and 8 bases from J, with 18 bases between. The CDR3 contains 14 residues. Germline loops: CDR1 SEHNR, CDR2 FQNEAQ (reference sequence). CDR3 nucleotides: TGTGCCAGCAGCCGTGGGTGGGCAACCCGGGAAGCTTTCTTT. Amino acid sequence: CASSRGWATREAFF.

This chain links TRBV5-6 with TRBJ2-3; TRBD1 is a possible D gene (5 bases). Trimming removed 1 base from V and 3 bases from J, with 15 bases in between. The CDR3 loop spans 16 amino acids. The germline V gene has CDR1 SGHDT and CDR2 YYEEEE. CDR3: CASSLTTQGGTDTQYF. The CDR3 DNA follows: TGTGCCAGCAGCTTGACAACGCAGGGTGGGACAGATACGCAGTATTTT.

The genes are TRBV29-1 and TRBJ2-3; either TRBD1 or TRBD2 may supply D (5 bases each). The CDR3 totals 15 residues. CDR1 and CDR2 (germline): SQVTM, ANQGSEA. V was cut by 7 bases and J by 2 bases, with 19 bases left in between. The CDR3 protein is CSGDVGGQHTDTQYF. The CDR3 DNA follows: TGCAGCGGTGATGTTGGGGGTCAGCACACAGATACGCAGTATTTT.